The 16 T cell receptor beta chains listed next were all sequenced from one sample in a study of identical twins. TCRdb passed the 5' RACE reads through MiXCR, listing each CDR3 protein once. The profile shows around 1.7 million distinct CDR3 sequences, under 35% of them singletons. Sequences were obtained from cord blood. The receptors were sampled from a newborn girl in good health.

This clonotype was counted a few times. The chain has TRBV2 and TRBJ1-2, with D possibly TRBD1 on 6 matching bases. Trimming shortened V by 0 bases and J by 7 bases, and 12 bases separated the two germline ends. In germline, CDR1 is SNHLY, CDR2 FYNNEI. The CDR3 totals 14 residues. The CDR3 nucleotides read TGTGCCAGCAGTGAAGCGCGGGGGGCTGGTGGCTACACCTTC. It encodes CASSEARGAGGYTF.

This chain connects TRBV10-3 to TRBJ2-3; D remains ambiguous. Trimming took 3 bases from V and 1 from J, leaving 5 bases between them. Looked up from germline, CDR1 is ENHRY and CDR2 is SYGVKD. The CDR3 consists of 13 residues. The CDR3 DNA sequence: TGTGCCATCAGTGAAATAGGCACAGATACGCAGTATTTT. It encodes CAISEIGTDTQYF.

The chain recombines TRBV11-2 with TRBJ2-2, with TRBD2 identical over 7 bases. Germline CDR1 and CDR2: SGHAT and FQNNGV. The V segment lost 1 base and the J segment 4 bases; nucleotides outside the gene matches: 3. CDR3 length equals 15 residues. The DNA of the CDR3 is TGTGCCAGCAGCTTAGGACTAGCATTCACCGGGGAGCTGTTTTTT. Residues: CASSLGLAFTGELFF.

The J gene is TRBJ2-1, the V gene TRBV20-1, with 13 bases that match TRBD2. The CDR3 has 14 amino acids. CDR1 is DFQATT, CDR2 SNEGSKA, per germline (reference sequence). Germline trimming cut 5 bases from V and 10 bases from J; bases unmatched to any gene: 8. The CDR3 reads CSARLAGGGYEQFF. As DNA, the CDR3 is TGCAGTGCTCGACTAGCGGGGGGCGGGTACGAGCAGTTCTTC.

This clonotype was counted only a few times. V is TRBV20-1 and J is TRBJ2-7; 10 nucleotides line up with TRBD2. V lost 5 bases and J lost 3; bases outside the gene matches: 10. The CDR3 extends over 15 amino acids. Germline CDR1 and CDR2: DFQATT and SNEGSKA (reference sequence). CDR3 nucleotide sequence: TGCAGTGCTCTTCCTAGCGGGAGCTACCTCTACGAGCAGTACTTC. It specifies CSALPSGSYLYEQYF.

The chain is built from TRBV12-3 or TRBV12-4 and TRBJ2-2; no firm D call. The CDR3 totals 14 residues. V was pared by 2 bases and J by 3 bases, with 7 bases between. The CDR3 reads CASSLPAYTGELFF. CDR3 DNA sequence: TGTGCCAGCAGTTTACCCGCGTACACCGGGGAGCTGTTTTTT.

The chain is built from TRBV29-1 and TRBJ1-1, with a tentative D call TRBD1 (6 bases). V was clipped by 0 bases and J by 8 bases, with 19 bases between them. The CDR3 loop spans 15 amino acids. Germline V gene data show CDR1 as SQVTM and CDR2 as ANQGSEA. CDR3 in DNA: TGCAGCGTTGAAGATCTGTTCAGGGGCGGCATAGAAGCTTTCTTT. Translating gives CSVEDLFRGGIEAFF.

This clonotype has more than one count but fewer than ten. The rearrangement joins TRBV5-1 to TRBJ1-2; D call uncertain. Germline lookup yields CDR1 SGHRS and CDR2 YFSETQ. CDR3 length equals 13 residues. Between the trimmed V and J ends, which lost 0 bases and 4 bases, there was a span of 7 bases. CDR3 sequence reads: CASSLAEPYGYTF. As DNA, the CDR3 is TGCGCCAGCAGCTTGGCGGAGCCCTATGGCTACACCTTC.

The J gene is TRBJ1-5, the V gene TRBV7-2; D gene unclear. The CDR3 has 16 residues. The ends were cut back, 6 bases at V and 1 base at J, with 16 bases in the middle. Germline V gene lookup returns CDR1 SGHTA and CDR2 FQGNSA. The CDR3 DNA sequence: TGTGCCAGCAGTTTGGTGGGCGCGGGGAGCAATCAGCCCCAGCATTTT. Protein: CASSLVGAGSNQPQHF.

The rearrangement uses TRBV20-1 and TRBJ2-1, with D perhaps TRBD2 (6 bases). The V and J ends lost 1 base and 5 bases respectively, with 15 bases between them. The CDR3 consists of 15 residues. Per germline, CDR1 DFQATT and CDR2 SNEGSKA (reference sequence). The CDR3 reads CSARGRGAPNNEQFF. CDR3 in DNA: TGCAGTGCTAGAGGGCGGGGTGCCCCGAACAATGAGCAGTTCTTC.

This clonotype was detected only a few times. The chain joins TRBV27 to TRBJ2-7, with D possibly being TRBD2 (5 bases). The CDR3 consists of 12 residues. Trimming left V 6 bases short and J 4 bases short, with 10 bases between. Germline values: CDR1 MNHEY, CDR2 SMNVEV (reference sequence). The CDR3 nucleotides read TGTGCCAGCAGGGACTCGTGGTACGAGCAGTACTTC. Translated, it gives CASRDSWYEQYF.

The V gene is TRBV12-3 or TRBV12-4, the J gene TRBJ1-1; perhaps TRBD1 as D (5 bases). With 8 bases removed from V and 1 base from J, the gap between germline ends came to 11 bases. The CDR3 loop spans 13 amino acids. This chain's CDR3 is CASGRRENTEAFF. The CDR3 DNA is TGTGCCAGCGGGCGCAGGGAGAACACTGAAGCTTTCTTT.

The chain recombines TRBV18 with TRBJ1-4; D is possibly TRBD1 (5 bases). Germline values: CDR1 KGHSH, CDR2 LQKENI. The CDR3 has 15 residues. Trimming removed 1 base at V and 4 bases at J, with 10 bases between. CDR3 nucleotide sequence: TGTGCCAGCTCACCACAGCAGGGCGATAATGAAAAACTGTTTTTT. Residues: CASSPQQGDNEKLFF.

This clonotype was picked up one time. This sequence joins TRBV4-1 and TRBJ2-3; maybe TRBD2 (6 bases). V dropped 2 bases and J dropped 4 bases, with 13 bases sitting between them. Per the germline V gene, CDR1 is MGHRA and CDR2 is YSYEKL. The CDR3 spans 15 residues. CDR3 region: CASSQSGREADTQYF. CDR3 DNA: TGCGCCAGCAGCCAATCCGGGAGAGAGGCAGATACGCAGTATTTT.

This clonotype was seen a single time. The genes are TRBV4-2 and TRBJ2-7, with D perhaps TRBD2 (5 bases). Trimming stripped 0 bases from V and 3 bases from J, with 15 bases between. Germline CDR1 is LGHNA and CDR2 is YNFKEQ. The CDR3 runs to 16 residues. The CDR3 region has the DNA TGTGCCAGCAGCCAAGAACTAGGTAGCGTCAACTACGAGCAGTACTTC. Protein product: CASSQELGSVNYEQYF.

This clonotype was picked up a small number of times. The chain combines TRBV12-3 or TRBV12-4 with TRBJ2-7, with 9 bases matching TRBD2. This CDR3 region has 13 residues. V gave up 6 bases and J gave up 3 bases; unmatched junction bases: 3. The chain's CDR3 is CASRASGVYEQYF. In DNA, the CDR3 is TGTGCCAGCAGGGCTAGCGGGGTCTACGAGCAGTACTTC.